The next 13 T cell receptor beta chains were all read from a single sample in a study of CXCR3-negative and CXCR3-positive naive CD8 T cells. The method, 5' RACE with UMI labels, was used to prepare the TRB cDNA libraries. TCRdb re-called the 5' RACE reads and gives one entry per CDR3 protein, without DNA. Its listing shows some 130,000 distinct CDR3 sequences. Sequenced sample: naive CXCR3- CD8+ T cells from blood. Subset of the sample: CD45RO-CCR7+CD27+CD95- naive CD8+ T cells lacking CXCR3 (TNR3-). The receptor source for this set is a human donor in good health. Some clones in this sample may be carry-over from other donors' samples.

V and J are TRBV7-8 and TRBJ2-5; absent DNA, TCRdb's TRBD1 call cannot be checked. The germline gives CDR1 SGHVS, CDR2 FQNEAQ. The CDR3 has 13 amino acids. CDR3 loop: CASSLEGDRAQYF.

CDR3 sequence: CASSLPYYEQYF. The V and J genes are TRBV7-9 and TRBJ2-7. There are 12 residues in the CDR3. Per the germline V gene, CDR1 is SEHNR and CDR2 is FQNEAQ (reference sequence).

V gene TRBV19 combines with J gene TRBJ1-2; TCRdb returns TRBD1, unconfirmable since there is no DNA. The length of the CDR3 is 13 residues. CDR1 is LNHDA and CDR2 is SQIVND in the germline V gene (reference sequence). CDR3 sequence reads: CASSILGQYGYTF.

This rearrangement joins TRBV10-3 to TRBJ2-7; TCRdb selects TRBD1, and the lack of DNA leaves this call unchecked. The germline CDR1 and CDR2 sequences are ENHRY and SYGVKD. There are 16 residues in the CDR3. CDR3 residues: CAISDFSGTLFYEQYF.

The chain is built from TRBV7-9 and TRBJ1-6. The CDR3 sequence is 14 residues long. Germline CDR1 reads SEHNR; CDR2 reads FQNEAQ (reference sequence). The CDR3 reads CASSFTGYDSPLHF.

CDR3: CASSLSPGGPYEQYF. This rearrangement joins TRBV5-6 to TRBJ2-7; as DNA is missing, the TRBD1 call by TCRdb cannot be tested. Per the germline V gene, CDR1 is SGHDT and CDR2 is YYEEEE. The CDR3 covers 15 residues.

The CDR3 spells CSVAGVGYEQYF. This rearrangement joins TRBV29-1 to TRBJ2-7; checking the TCRdb D call of TRBD2 is not possible without DNA. CDR1 and CDR2 from the germline V gene are SQVTM and ANQGSEA. This CDR3 has 12 residues.

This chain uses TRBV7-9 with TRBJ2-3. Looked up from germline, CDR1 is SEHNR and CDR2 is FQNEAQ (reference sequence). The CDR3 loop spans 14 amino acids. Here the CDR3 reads CASSLAVGTDTQYF.

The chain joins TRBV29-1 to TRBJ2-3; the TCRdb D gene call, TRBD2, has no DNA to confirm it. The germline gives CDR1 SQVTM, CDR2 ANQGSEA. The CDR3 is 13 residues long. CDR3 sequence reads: CSGAGGTTDTQYF.

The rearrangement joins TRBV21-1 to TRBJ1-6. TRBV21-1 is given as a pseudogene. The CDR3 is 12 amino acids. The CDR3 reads CASGINNSPLHF.

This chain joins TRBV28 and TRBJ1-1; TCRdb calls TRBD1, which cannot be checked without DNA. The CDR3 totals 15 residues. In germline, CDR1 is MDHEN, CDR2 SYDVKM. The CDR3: CASSSPHRGLAEAFF. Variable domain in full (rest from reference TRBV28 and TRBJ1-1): DVKVTQSSRYLVKRTGEKVFLECVQDMDHENMFWYRQDPGLGLRLIYFSYDVKMKEKGDIPEGYSVSREKKERFSLILESASTNQTSMYLCASSSPHRGLAEAFFGQGTRLTVV.

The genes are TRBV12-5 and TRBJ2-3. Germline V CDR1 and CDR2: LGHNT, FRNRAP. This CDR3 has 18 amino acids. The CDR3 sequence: CASGLVIAEPLRTATQYF.

The CDR3 sequence is CASSGVEESLVSFGKNIQYF. The chain is built from TRBV2 and TRBJ2-4; TCRdb lists TRBD2, though no DNA is available to test this call. This CDR3 has 20 amino acids. Germline-derived CDR1 and CDR2 are SNHLY and FYNNEI. The variable domain in full, with the rest retrieved from reference TRBV2 and TRBJ2-4, is EPEVTQTPSHQVTQMGQEVILRCVPISNHLYFYWYRQILGQKVEFLVSFYNNEISEKSEIFDDQFSVERPDGSNFTLKIRSTKLEDSAMYFCASSGVEESLVSFGKNIQYFGAGTRLSVL.